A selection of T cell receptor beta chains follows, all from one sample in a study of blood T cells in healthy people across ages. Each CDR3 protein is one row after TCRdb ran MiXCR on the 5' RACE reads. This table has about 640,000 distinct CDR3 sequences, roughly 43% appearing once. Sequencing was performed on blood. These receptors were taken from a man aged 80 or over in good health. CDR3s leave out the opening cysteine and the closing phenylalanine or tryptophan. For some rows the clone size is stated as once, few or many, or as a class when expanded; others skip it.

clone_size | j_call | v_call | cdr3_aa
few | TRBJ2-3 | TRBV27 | ASRGGLEDTQY
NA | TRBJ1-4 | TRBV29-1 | SVAPRQATNEKLF
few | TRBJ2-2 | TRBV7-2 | ASSLDGLAGNTGELF
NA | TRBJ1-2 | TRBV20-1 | SAGTSYGYT
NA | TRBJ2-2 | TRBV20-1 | SARSGGGTGELF
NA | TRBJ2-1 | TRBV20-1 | SASTGGPAGGQF
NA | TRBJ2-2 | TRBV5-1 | ACSLRTGTGELF
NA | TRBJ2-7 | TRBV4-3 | ASSPQVSGPSYEQY
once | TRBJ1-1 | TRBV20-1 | SARDHTQGHTTEAF
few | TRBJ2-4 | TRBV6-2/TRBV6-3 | ASNPTVAKNIQY
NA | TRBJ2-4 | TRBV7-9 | ASSLPKLAKNIQY
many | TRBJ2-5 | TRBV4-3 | ASSQGTGPGGTQY
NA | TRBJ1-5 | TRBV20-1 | SAGNSNQPQH
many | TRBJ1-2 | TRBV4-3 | ASSQGGGNNYGYT
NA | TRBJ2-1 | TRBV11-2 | ASTFSGGAYNEQF
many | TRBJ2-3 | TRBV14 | ASSLGTGTDTQY
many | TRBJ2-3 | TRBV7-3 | ASSISGGTDTQY
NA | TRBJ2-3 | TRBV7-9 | ASNPDRGATDTQY
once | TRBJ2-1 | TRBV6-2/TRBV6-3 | ASSYRWTGGYEQF
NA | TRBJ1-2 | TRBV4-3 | ASSQDSGGNYGYT
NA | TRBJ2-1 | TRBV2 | ASSLGTTPRNNEQF
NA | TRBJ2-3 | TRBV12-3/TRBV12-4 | ASSLRLAGARTDTQY
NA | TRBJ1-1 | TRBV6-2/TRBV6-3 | ASKKGNTEAF
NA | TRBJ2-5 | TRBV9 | ASSVRGGEQY
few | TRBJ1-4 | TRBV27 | ASSSSGTGGKLF
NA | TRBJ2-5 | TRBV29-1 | STEGIRETQY
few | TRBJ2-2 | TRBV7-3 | ASSLTLAATGELF
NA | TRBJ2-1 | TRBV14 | ASSQVGKGAVNEQF
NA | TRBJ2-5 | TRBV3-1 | ASSRTRVVETQY
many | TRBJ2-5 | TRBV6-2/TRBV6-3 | ASSYSGRETQY
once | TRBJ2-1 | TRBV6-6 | ASMGGETQF
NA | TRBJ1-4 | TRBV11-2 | ASSLPTGVTTNEKLF
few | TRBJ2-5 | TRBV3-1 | ASSRAGEYQETQY
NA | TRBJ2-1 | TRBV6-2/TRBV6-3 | ASSFHNNEQF
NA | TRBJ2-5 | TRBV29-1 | SAGTGGFSYNEQY
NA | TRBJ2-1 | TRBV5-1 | ASSLSRVTSGGDEQF
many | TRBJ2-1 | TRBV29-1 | SAGTAGLIYNEQF
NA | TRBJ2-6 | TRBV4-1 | ASSQDRTGTGNYLSSGANVLT
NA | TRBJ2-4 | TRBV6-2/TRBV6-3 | ASSNTQRGGAGIQY
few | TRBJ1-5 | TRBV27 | ASSLRQVGNQPQH
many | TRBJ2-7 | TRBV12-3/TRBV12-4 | ASSLHSGRDEQY
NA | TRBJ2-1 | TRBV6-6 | ASSQVAASGTRF
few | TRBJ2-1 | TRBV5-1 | ASSLVGDNYNEQF
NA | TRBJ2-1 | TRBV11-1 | ASSLFFQWTSRKGSYNEQF
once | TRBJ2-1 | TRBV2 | ASTPYNEQF
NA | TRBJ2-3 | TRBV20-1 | SARDSVGGATDTQY